This T cell receptor beta chain was sequenced in a study of blood T cell repertoires in COVID-19. Study-wide context: The United States, Italy and Spain supplied acute and convalescent COVID-19 samples. Sources were T cells, B-cell-depleted T cells, or PBMCs; the material itself was cDNA or gDNA.

Between the trimmed V and J ends, which lost 0 bases and 6 bases, there was a span of 14 bases. Germline-derived CDR1 and CDR2 are LNHDA and SQIVND (reference sequence). CDR3 size: 16 residues. In the authors' workflow: Amplification of reference gene primers provided the estimated nucleated cell counts. Sequencing was performed with immunoSEQ multiplex PCR; in TCRdb, only in-frame clones are kept and a portion is missing. The DNA gave D and trimming, while V, J and clone size come from that table. The profile covers about 74,000 clones, with almost 90% appearing a single time and 1.5% to 2.5% taken by the ten largest.

The sequencing sample was made of peripheral blood. The rearrangement links TRBV19 to TRBJ2-2; D is perhaps TRBD2 (5 bases). The TCR sequence derives from a woman of 80 years or more with active or convalescent COVID-19. The CDR3 DNA is TGTGCCAGTAGTATAGATCTGACGGGGTTCCCCGGGGAGCTGTTTTTT. It specifies CASSIDLTGFPGELFF.